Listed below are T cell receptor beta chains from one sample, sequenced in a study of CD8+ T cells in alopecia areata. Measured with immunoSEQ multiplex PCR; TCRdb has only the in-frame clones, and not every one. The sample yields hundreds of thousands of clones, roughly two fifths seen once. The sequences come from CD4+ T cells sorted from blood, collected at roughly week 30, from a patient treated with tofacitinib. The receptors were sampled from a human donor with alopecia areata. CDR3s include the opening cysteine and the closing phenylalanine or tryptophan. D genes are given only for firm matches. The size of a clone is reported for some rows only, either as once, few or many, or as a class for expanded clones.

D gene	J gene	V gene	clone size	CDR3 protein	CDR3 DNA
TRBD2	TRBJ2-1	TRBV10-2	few	CASRPKGLAGDNEQFF	TGCGCCAGCAGACCTAAGGGACTAGCGGGGGACAATGAGCAGTTCTTC
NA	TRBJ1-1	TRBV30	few	CAWFGGPGTARTEAFF	TGTGCCTGGTTCGGGGGGCCCGGGACGGCGAGAACTGAAGCTTTCTTT
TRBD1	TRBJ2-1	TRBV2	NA	CASRGQGAAGVKQFF	TGTGCCAGCAGGGGACAGGGGGCCGCAGGGGTCAAGCAGTTCTTC
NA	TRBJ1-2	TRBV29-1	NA	CSSYSGEANYGYTF	TGCAGCAGTTACTCAGGGGAAGCTAACTATGGCTACACCTTC
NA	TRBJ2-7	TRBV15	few	CATSRDKGYEQYF	TGTGCCACCAGCAGAGATAAGGGCTACGAGCAGTACTTC
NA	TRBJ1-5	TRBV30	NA	CAWSTNTGQPQHF	TGTGCCTGGAGTACGAACACAGGTCAGCCCCAGCATTTT
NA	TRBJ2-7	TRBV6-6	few	CASSYHLSYEQYF	TGTGCCAGCAGTTACCACCTCAGCTACGAGCAGTACTTC
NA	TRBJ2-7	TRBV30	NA	CAWRQGAGREQYF	TGTGCCTGGAGGCAGGGTGCCGGCCGCGAGCAGTACTTC
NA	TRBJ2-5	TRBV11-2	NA	CASSSGTQETQYF	TGTGCCAGCAGCTCCGGGACTCAAGAGACCCAGTACTTC
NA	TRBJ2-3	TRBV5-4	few	CASSLGVSTDTQYF	TGTGCCAGCAGCTTGGGAGTGAGCACAGATACGCAGTATTTT
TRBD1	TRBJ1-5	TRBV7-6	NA	CASSHYRGRDQPQHF	TGTGCCAGCAGCCATTACAGGGGGCGAGATCAGCCCCAGCATTTT
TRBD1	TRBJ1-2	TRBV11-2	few	CASRPIRDRDEANYGYTF	TGTGCCAGCAGACCGATCCGGGACAGGGACGAGGCTAACTATGGCTACACCTTC
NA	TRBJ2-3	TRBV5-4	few	CASSSGTSTDTQYF	TGTGCCAGCAGCTCGGGCACTAGCACAGATACGCAGTATTTT
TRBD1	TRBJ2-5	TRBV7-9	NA	CASSLGDRRETQYF	TGTGCCAGCAGCTTGGGGGACAGGCGAGAGACCCAGTACTTC
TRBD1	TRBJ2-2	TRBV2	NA	CARGTIQGTTGELFF	TGTGCCAGGGGAACCATACAGGGGACCACCGGGGAGCTGTTTTTT
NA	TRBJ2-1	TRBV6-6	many	CASREYNEQFF	TGTGCCAGCAGGGAATACAATGAGCAGTTCTTC
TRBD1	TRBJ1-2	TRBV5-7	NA	CASSLGTAYGYTF	TGTGCCAGCAGCTTAGGGACAGCCTATGGCTACACCTTC
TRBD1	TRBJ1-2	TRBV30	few	CACQGQGANGYTF	TGTGCCTGCCAGGGACAGGGAGCTAATGGCTACACCTTC
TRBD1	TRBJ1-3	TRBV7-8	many	CASSFAGTGGSGNTIYF	TGTGCCAGCAGCTTCGCCGGGACAGGGGGCTCTGGAAACACCATATATTTT
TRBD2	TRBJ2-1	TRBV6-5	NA	CASSYQGLAGPNEQFF	TGTGCCAGCAGTTACCAGGGACTAGCGGGCCCCAATGAGCAGTTCTTC
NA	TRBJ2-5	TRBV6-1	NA	CASSEARETQYF	TGTGCCAGCAGTGAAGCGCGAGAGACCCAGTACTTC
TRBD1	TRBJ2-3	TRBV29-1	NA	CSAEGDRGTDTQYF	TGCAGCGCCGAAGGGGACAGAGGCACAGATACGCAGTATTTT
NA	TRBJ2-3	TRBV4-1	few	CASSQERTGGWDTQYF	TGCGCCAGCAGCCAAGAACGAACCGGAGGTTGGGATACGCAGTATTTT
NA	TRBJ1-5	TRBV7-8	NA	CASSLASSNQPQHF	TGTGCCAGCAGCTTAGCGAGTAGCAATCAGCCCCAGCATTTT
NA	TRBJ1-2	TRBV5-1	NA	CASSLEGRRATYGYTF	TGCGCCAGCAGCTTGGAAGGCAGGAGGGCCACCTATGGCTACACCTTC
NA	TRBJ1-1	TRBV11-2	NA	CASSLVSVRELRGEAFF	TGTGCCAGCAGCTTAGTGAGTGTTAGGGAACTTCGGGGTGAAGCTTTCTTT
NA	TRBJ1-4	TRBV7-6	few	CASSLPGTEEKLFF	TGTGCCAGCAGCTTACCCGGGACGGAGGAAAAACTGTTTTTT
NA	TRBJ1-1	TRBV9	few	CASSVEGNTEAFF	TGTGCCAGCAGCGTAGAGGGGAACACTGAAGCTTTCTTT
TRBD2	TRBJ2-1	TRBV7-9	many	CASSPGQLAGAIGDEQFF	TGTGCCAGCAGCCCCGGGCAGTTAGCGGGAGCCATCGGCGATGAGCAGTTCTTC
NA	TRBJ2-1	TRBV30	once	CAWRRGLYNEQFF	TGTGCCTGGAGACGGGGTCTCTACAATGAGCAGTTCTTC
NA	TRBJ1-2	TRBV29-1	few	CSVETGFVYGYTF	TGCAGCGTAGAAACAGGTTTTGTCTATGGCTACACCTTC
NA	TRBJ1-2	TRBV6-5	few	CASRVPGYGYTF	TGTGCCAGCAGGGTACCTGGGTATGGCTACACCTTC
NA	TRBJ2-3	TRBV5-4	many	CASTTDEITDTQYF	TGTGCCAGCACCACGGACGAGATCACAGATACGCAGTATTTT
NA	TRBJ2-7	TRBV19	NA	CASRSQGYSYEQYF	TGTGCCAGTAGATCCCAGGGATATTCCTACGAGCAGTACTTC
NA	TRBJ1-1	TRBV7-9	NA	CASSLGQANTEAFF	TGTGCCAGCAGCCTGGGGCAGGCGAACACTGAAGCTTTCTTT
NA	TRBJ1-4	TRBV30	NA	CAWSDPPGSNEKLFF	TGTGCCTGGAGTGATCCGCCAGGAAGTAATGAAAAACTGTTTTTT
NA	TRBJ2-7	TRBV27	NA	CARAYTVGELSYEQYF	TGTGCCAGAGCCTATACTGTTGGGGAGCTGAGCTACGAGCAGTACTTC
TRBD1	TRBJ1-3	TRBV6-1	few	CASSETGARGNTIYF	TGTGCCAGCAGTGAGACAGGGGCCAGAGGAAACACCATATATTTT
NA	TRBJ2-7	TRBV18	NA	CASSLSGRTVVYEQYF	TGTGCCAGCTCACTCTCCGGAAGGACAGTAGTATACGAGCAGTACTTC
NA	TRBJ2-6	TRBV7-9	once	CASSTGIVLGANVLTF	TGTGCCAGCAGCACAGGGATAGTGCTCGGGGCCAACGTCCTGACTTTC
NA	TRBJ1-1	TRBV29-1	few	CSVTGRLNTEAFF	TGCAGCGTCACAGGGCGCTTGAACACTGAAGCTTTCTTT